The clone carrying this T cell receptor beta chain occurred many times. These data originate in a study of kidney transplant recipient with SARS-CoV-2 infection. Germline trimming cut 2 bases from V and 7 bases from J; bases unmatched to any gene: 4. The CDR3 contains 13 residues. Germline loops: CDR1 MDHEN, CDR2 SYDVKM. TCRdb reanalysed the reads using MiXCR and keeps one entry per CDR3 protein. The sample includes fewer than 250,000 distinct CDR3 sequences, 25% to 35% of them seen just once. The source is a male patient aged 30 to 40 who had COVID-19 and was a kidney transplant recipient. The T cells may come from the graft donor. This chain uses TRBV28 with TRBJ1-1; 7 nucleotides match TRBD1. Sample: a blood sample, taken at baseline and between days 110 and 120 from a kidney transplant recipient. Here the CDR3 reads CASSLEQGIEAFF. In nucleotides, the CDR3 is TGTGCCAGCAGTTTAGAACAGGGGATTGAAGCTTTCTTT.